The clone carrying this T cell receptor (beta chain) was seen repeatedly, ten times or more. One junction end does not reproduce the germline sequence, and a read error may be involved. TCRdb independently ran MiXCR on the reads; one entry per CDR3 protein. The data contain about 130,000 distinct CDR3 sequences, roughly 8.2% of them singletons. This entry comes from a study of T cell repertoires in cytomegalovirus infection. This CDR3 is 15 amino acids long. The germline V gene has CDR1 SGHTA and CDR2 FQGNSA. Source material: PBMCs. The genes are TRBV7-2 and TRBJ2-2; the match to TRBD2 covers 8 bases. The receptor's source is a human donor in good health (CMV status not recorded). Some clones in this sample may be carry-over from other donors' samples. CDR3 bases: TGTGCCAGCAGATTAGCGGGGATGAACACCGGGGAGCTGTTTTTT. Amino acid sequence: CASRLAGMNTGELFF.